The 13 T cell receptor beta chains below come from one sample, sequenced in a study of immune evolution from preneoplasia to lung adenocarcinoma. The assay was immunoSEQ multiplex PCR, and TCRdb's table has in-frame clones only and misses some. The sample lists approximately 5,000 clones, 65% to 85% occurring once. Sequenced: FFPE adjacent normal lung tissue. The receptors originated from a donor older than 65 with lung adenocarcinoma.

The count of this clone is one. The V gene is TRBV29-1, the J gene TRBJ2-1, with TRBD2 matching over 8 bases. The CDR3 extends over 14 amino acids. The V gene's germline CDR1 is SQVTM and CDR2 ANQGSEA. With 4 bases clipped from V and 4 bases from J, the junction kept 6 bases outside the gene matches. This CDR3 is CSVGGPSGYNEQFF. The DNA for the CDR3 is TGCAGCGTTGGGGGGCCTAGCGGGTACAATGAGCAGTTCTTC.

This chain uses TRBV2 with TRBJ1-1; tentative D call: TRBD1 (5 bases). This CDR3 contains 13 residues. Germline V lookup: CDR1 SNHLY, CDR2 FYNNEI. Deletions cut 4 bases from V and 5 bases from J, with 11 bases between. CDR3 loop: CASSVGDRTEAFF. In DNA form, the CDR3 reads TGTGCCAGCAGTGTGGGGGATCGGACTGAAGCTTTCTTT.

V usage is TRBV2 and J usage is TRBJ1-2; no clear D gene. Trimming stripped 0 bases from V and 8 bases from J, with 4 bases between. Germline assignment: CDR1 SNHLY and CDR2 FYNNEI. This CDR3 is 11 amino acids long. The CDR3 DNA reads TGTGCCAGCAGTGAAGCGCGGGGCTACACCTTC. Translating it yields CASSEARGYTF.

A single count supports this clone. V usage is TRBV6-5 and J usage is TRBJ2-2, with TRBD2 matching 7 bases. The CDR3 runs to 16 residues. J lost 0 bases, V lost 4 bases, and 5 bases had no gene match. From germline, CDR1 is MNHEY and CDR2 SVGAGI. The DNA for the CDR3 is TGTGCCAGCAGTTTCCGGGGGGAGGCGAACACCGGGGAGCTGTTTTTT. Protein: CASSFRGEANTGELFF.

CDR3 residues: CASSLSGHRHEQYF. As DNA, the CDR3 is TGTGCCAGCAGCTTGTCGGGACACCGCCACGAGCAGTACTTC. The gene calls are TRBV5-4 and TRBJ2-7; possible D gene TRBD1, 6 bases. The germline gives CDR1 SGHNT, CDR2 YYREEE (reference sequence). V was cut by 1 base and J by 5 bases, with 13 bases left in between. The CDR3 covers 14 residues.

This rearrangement joins TRBV5-1 to TRBJ1-1, with 8 positions matching TRBD1. There are 15 residues in the CDR3. Germline CDR1 is SGHRS and CDR2 is YFSETQ. The J segment lost 3 bases and the V segment lost 0 bases, leaving 4 bases of the junction unmatched. The CDR3, as DNA: TGCGCCAGCAGCTTGGTCGGGGGACAGGACACTGAAGCTTTCTTT. It yields the protein CASSLVGGQDTEAFF.

The V and J genes are TRBV2 and TRBJ1-5, with D unclear. Trimming removed 6 bases from V and 2 bases from J, with 11 bases in between. This CDR3 comprises 14 residues. The germline V gene has CDR1 SNHLY and CDR2 FYNNEI. The CDR3 loop is CASSVVVGNQPQHF. The DNA for the CDR3 is TGTGCCAGCAGCGTCGTGGTGGGCAATCAGCCCCAGCATTTT.

The rearrangement joins TRBV28 to TRBJ1-2; D is uncertain. The CDR3 contains 12 residues. Germline CDR1 reads MDHEN; CDR2 reads SYDVKM. The V and J ends lost 7 bases and 2 bases respectively, with 8 bases between them. The CDR3: CASNDLNYGYTF. CDR3 sequence (DNA): TGTGCCAGCAATGACTTGAACTATGGCTACACCTTC.

This chain connects TRBV2 to TRBJ1-3; perhaps TRBD1 as D (5 bases). Germline-derived CDR1 and CDR2 are SNHLY and FYNNEI. This CDR3 is 15 amino acids long. V lost 6 bases to trimming and J lost 0 bases, with 12 bases between them. The CDR3 bases are TGTGCCAGCAGCTATTGGGACCCCTCTGGAAACACCATATATTTT. Protein sequence: CASSYWDPSGNTIYF.

This clone was seen a single time. Mismatch with germline at one junction end may stem from a read error. The V and J genes are TRBV5-4 and TRBJ2-2, with 10 bases lining up with TRBD2. The CDR3 loop spans 17 amino acids. Germline V lookup: CDR1 SGHNT, CDR2 YYREEE (reference sequence). The CDR3, as DNA: TGTGCCACAATGGGGCAGCGGGAGGGCGTGAACATCGGGGAGCTGTTTTTT. It yields the protein CATMGQREGVNIGELFF.

V is TRBV7-9 and J is TRBJ2-7, with D unresolved. Per the germline V gene, CDR1 is SEHNR and CDR2 is FQNEAQ (reference sequence). The CDR3 has 13 residues. Trimming shortened V by 2 bases and J by 4 bases, and 9 bases separated the two germline ends. The DNA of the CDR3 is TGTGCCAGCAGCTTAATCGGTTTATACGAGCAGTACTTC. This codes for CASSLIGLYEQYF.

V and J are TRBV2 and TRBJ2-3, with D perhaps TRBD2 (5 bases). Between the trimmed V and J ends, which lost 7 bases and 3 bases, there was a span of 17 bases. The CDR3 runs to 15 residues. Germline V gene sequence: CDR1 SNHLY, CDR2 FYNNEI. CDR3 loop: CASKLEGVGTDTQYF. Here the CDR3 DNA reads TGTGCCAGCAAGTTAGAGGGAGTCGGAACAGATACGCAGTATTTT.

The V gene is TRBV11-3, the J gene TRBJ2-1; D unresolved. V was cut by 5 bases and J by 10 bases, with 18 bases left in between. The CDR3 has 14 amino acids. Germline values: CDR1 SGHNT, CDR2 YENEEA. CDR3 nucleotides: TGTGCCAGCAGCCAAGAAGCACTCCCCAGCGAGCAGTTCTTC. Its protein is CASSQEALPSEQFF.